This T cell receptor beta chain was sequenced for a study of beta chain features in type 1 diabetes. The study reverse transcribed the entire isolated RNA, so it sequenced expressed TCRB transcripts. TCRdb's table, derived via immunoSEQ multiplex PCR, lists solely in-frame clones and lacks some. This table holds around 300,000 clones, about 15% found once. The CDR3 extends over 12 amino acids. V was trimmed by 2 bases and J by 4 bases, leaving 6 bases between them. The germline gives CDR1 LNHDA, CDR2 SQIVND (reference sequence). The sample taken for sequencing was central memory CD4+ T cells from blood. The receptor comes from a young man in good health. The V gene is TRBV19, the J gene TRBJ2-7; D remains unclear. This CDR3 is CASSIWGYEQYF. Here the CDR3 DNA reads TGTGCCAGTAGTATATGGGGATACGAGCAGTACTTC.